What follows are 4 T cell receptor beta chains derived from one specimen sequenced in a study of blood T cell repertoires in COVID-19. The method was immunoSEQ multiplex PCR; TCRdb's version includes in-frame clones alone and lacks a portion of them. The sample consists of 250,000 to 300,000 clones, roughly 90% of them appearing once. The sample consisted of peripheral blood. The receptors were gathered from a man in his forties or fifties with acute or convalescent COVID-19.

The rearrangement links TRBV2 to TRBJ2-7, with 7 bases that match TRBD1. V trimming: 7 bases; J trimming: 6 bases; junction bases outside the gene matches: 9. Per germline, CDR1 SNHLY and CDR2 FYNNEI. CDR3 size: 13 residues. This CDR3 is CASKGEGAVEQYF. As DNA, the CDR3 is TGTGCCAGCAAAGGCGAGGGGGCGGTCGAGCAGTACTTC.

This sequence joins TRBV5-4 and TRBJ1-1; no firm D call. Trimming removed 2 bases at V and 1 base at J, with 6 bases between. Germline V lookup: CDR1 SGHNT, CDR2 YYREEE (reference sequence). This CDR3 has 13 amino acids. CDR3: CASSFDWNTEAFF. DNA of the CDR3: TGTGCCAGCAGCTTCGACTGGAACACTGAAGCTTTCTTT.

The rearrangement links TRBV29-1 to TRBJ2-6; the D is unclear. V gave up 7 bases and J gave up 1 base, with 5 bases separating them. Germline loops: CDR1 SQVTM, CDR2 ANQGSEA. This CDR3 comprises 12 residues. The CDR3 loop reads CSAPSGANVLTF. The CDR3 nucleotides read TGCAGCGCCCCATCTGGGGCCAACGTCCTGACTTTC.

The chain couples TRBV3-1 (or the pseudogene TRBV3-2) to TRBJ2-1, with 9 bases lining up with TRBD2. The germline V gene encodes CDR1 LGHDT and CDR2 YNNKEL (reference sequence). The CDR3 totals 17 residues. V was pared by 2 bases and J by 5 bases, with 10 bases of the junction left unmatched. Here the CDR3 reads CASSQWPFSGGDNEQFF. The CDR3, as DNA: TGTGCCAGCAGCCAATGGCCCTTTAGCGGGGGCGACAATGAGCAGTTCTTC.